The rows below give T cell receptor beta chains drawn from one sample of a study of neurological immune-mediated disorders. TCRdb passed the 5' RACE reads through MiXCR, listing each CDR3 protein once. The repertoire includes 50,000 to 75,000 distinct CDR3 sequences, roughly 13% of them detected once, and around a tenth sits in the top ten. Specimen: PBMCs. The receptors were gathered from a woman in her sixties or seventies with HTLV-1-associated myelopathy (HAM/TSP). The CDR3 runs from the conserved cysteine through the conserved F or W. Each record gives: V gene, J gene, CDR3 protein.

TRBV15	TRBJ2-1	CATSRASAKAIRNTYNEQFF
TRBV4-2	TRBJ2-2	CASSQEFLAGRTGELFF
TRBV7-3	TRBJ2-7	CASSLDPAGVYEQYF
TRBV5-1	TRBJ2-7	CASSPASLTSGKYEQYF
TRBV4-1	TRBJ2-4	CASSQSQEAKGMNIQYF
TRBV25-1	TRBJ2-7	CASGIYEQYF
TRBV4-2	TRBJ2-3	CASSQDQGSAPDTQYF
TRBV5-5	TRBJ2-1	CASSLYSRGPNEQFF
TRBV28	TRBJ2-7	CASSPAGQGSYEQYF
TRBV6-5	TRBJ1-1	CASSPGGGAFF
TRBV7-9	TRBJ2-5	CASSLVGGAQETQYF
TRBV5-1	TRBJ1-2	CASSLANNYGYTF
TRBV5-1	TRBJ2-3	CASSSLGTDTQYF
TRBV14	TRBJ2-1	CASSPPGQVYNEQFF
TRBV7-9	TRBJ1-3	CASLSSGNTIYF
TRBV7-6	TRBJ2-7	CASSLGPLPYEQYF
TRBV20-1	TRBJ2-7	CSANKAGGYAEQYF
TRBV5-1	TRBJ2-1	CASSGLVADEQFF
TRBV12-3/TRBV12-4	TRBJ2-7	CASSLRGQGLGRNYEQYF
TRBV5-5	TRBJ2-1	CASSLPAPNEQFF
TRBV30	TRBJ1-3	CAWSVRAGGGNTIYF
TRBV20-1	TRBJ2-2	CSARSAQTRGGELFF
TRBV7-2	TRBJ1-2	CASSLKVGERYGYTF
TRBV5-1	TRBJ2-2	CASTDRRAGTGELFF
TRBV7-3	TRBJ1-1	CASSLEVNTEAFF
TRBV4-1	TRBJ1-1	CASSQPDRFTESFF
TRBV6-2/TRBV6-3	TRBJ2-1	CASRTGSINEQFF
TRBV28	TRBJ2-7	CASSGRVGYEQYF
TRBV6-2/TRBV6-3	TRBJ1-1	CASRATGMNTEAFF
TRBV5-1	TRBJ1-4	CASSMGQGIGNEKLFF
TRBV15	TRBJ2-6	CATSRDPPGSGANVLTF
TRBV5-1	TRBJ1-1	CASSSYRNTEAFF
TRBV6-2/TRBV6-3	TRBJ2-2	CASSYYSGGNTGELFF
TRBV7-9	TRBJ1-3	CASSSTGNSGNTIYF
TRBV20-1	TRBJ2-7	CSANLAGSYEQYF
TRBV5-1	TRBJ2-1	CASSSSAGGRDEQFF
TRBV10-3	TRBJ1-2	CAIRVQGPLNGYTF
TRBV5-1	TRBJ2-7	CASSLTSGNYEQYF
TRBV6-6	TRBJ2-4	CASNGQGLAKNIQYF
TRBV5-1	TRBJ2-5	CASSMGQGEETQYF
TRBV7-2	TRBJ1-1	CASSPSNRGVNTEAFF
TRBV2	TRBJ1-2	CASREDWDPLLGGYTF
TRBV7-2	TRBJ1-1	CASSPQGGGRNTEAFF
TRBV20-1	TRBJ2-2	CSATRDYTGELFF
TRBV27	TRBJ1-2	CASKGGWSGYTF
TRBV7-9	TRBJ2-7	CASSGDSAVPYEQYF
TRBV5-1	TRBJ2-5	CASSLGQEETQYF
TRBV5-1	TRBJ1-1	CASSLYVVEEGKAFF
TRBV10-3	TRBJ1-5	CAISATGTGNQPQHF